What follows are 27 T cell receptor beta chains derived from one specimen sequenced in a study of control samples from healthy donors and cancer patients. Using immunoSEQ multiplex PCR, the repertoire was profiled, and TCRdb retains in-frame clones only, with some absent. Counted here are approximately 40,000 clones, more than 65% occurring once; the ten biggest clones make up under 20%. Sequencing used formalin-fixed, paraffin-embedded tissue. Source of these receptors: a male donor with melanoma.

The V gene is TRBV3-1 (or the pseudogene TRBV3-2), the J gene TRBJ2-1, with TRBD2 identical over 9 bases. Germline values: CDR1 LGHDT, CDR2 YNNKEL (reference sequence). CDR3 length: 17 amino acids. V was clipped by 1 base and J by 10 bases; unmatched bases: 14. CDR3 sequence (DNA): TGTGCCAGCAGCCAAGTTTTTGCGGGAGGGCCCGGAAAAGAGCAGTTCTTC. Protein product: CASSQVFAGGPGKEQFF.

This clone has more than one count but fewer than ten. The chain has TRBV19 and TRBJ1-2; D possibly corresponds to TRBD1 (6 bases). Between the trimmed V and J ends, which lost 5 bases and 5 bases, there was a span of 12 bases. CDR3 length equals 13 residues. The V gene's germline CDR1 is LNHDA and CDR2 SQIVND (reference sequence). Here the CDR3 reads CASSPHRAYGYTF. The DNA for the CDR3 is TGTGCCAGTAGTCCCCACAGGGCTTATGGCTACACCTTC.

This chain joins TRBV19 and TRBJ2-7; D remains ambiguous. V was pared by 1 base and J by 10 bases, with 17 bases between. Per germline, CDR1 LNHDA and CDR2 SQIVND (reference sequence). The CDR3 sequence is 14 residues long. In DNA form, the CDR3 reads TGTGCCAGTAGTATAGGGGGTTCCGGCAGCCCACAGTACTTC. Translating it yields CASSIGGSGSPQYF.

The V call is TRBV6-2 or TRBV6-3, the J call TRBJ2-3; D may be TRBD2 (6 bases). CDR1 and CDR2 (germline): MNHEY, SVGEGT. This CDR3 has 16 residues. Trimming stripped 7 bases from V and 5 bases from J, with 22 bases between. The CDR3 DNA is TGTGCCAGCACCCCGAGAAGCGGGCTCGGAGGAGATACGCAGTATTTT. Its translation is CASTPRSGLGGDTQYF.

This clone was recorded only once. V usage is TRBV7-3 and J usage is TRBJ1-6, with no clear D. V lost 5 bases and J lost 0, with 11 bases in between. The CDR3 is 16 amino acids. The germline V gene has CDR1 SGHTA and CDR2 FQGTGA. CDR3 sequence: CASSRDPRSYNSPLHF. Written as DNA, the CDR3 is TGTGCCAGCAGCCGTGACCCACGCTCCTATAATTCACCCCTCCACTTT.

The J gene is TRBJ2-7, the V gene TRBV2; no clear D gene. Trimming stripped 5 bases from V and 2 bases from J, with 10 bases between. The CDR3 is made up of 13 amino acids. The germline V gene encodes CDR1 SNHLY and CDR2 FYNNEI. The CDR3 is CASSHTLAYEQYF. For the CDR3, the DNA is TGTGCCAGCAGTCATACTCTGGCCTACGAGCAGTACTTC.

The V and J genes are TRBV3-1 (or the pseudogene TRBV3-2) and TRBJ1-6; D ambiguous. The germline V gene encodes CDR1 LGHDT and CDR2 YNNKEL (reference sequence). Trimming removed 1 base from V and 9 bases from J, with 7 bases in between. This CDR3 contains 13 residues. CDR3 in amino acids: CASSQAGSSPLHF. The CDR3 DNA reads TGTGCCAGCAGCCAAGCTGGGAGTTCACCCCTCCACTTT.

As to this clone: A much more abundant neighbour one base away suggests this may be a read error. The sample holds other DNA sequences that translate to the same CDR3. V is TRBV18 and J is TRBJ2-7; D is unclear. CDR1 and CDR2 (germline): KGHSH, LQKENI. The CDR3 loop spans 15 amino acids. The CDR3 protein is CASSPSPRSPYEQYF. In DNA form, the CDR3 reads TGTGCCAGCTCACCATCGCCCAGATCCCCCTACGAGCAGTACTTT.

This clone is labeled as medium-sized. J is TRBJ1-6 and V is TRBV14, with D hard to call. V was trimmed by 0 bases and J by 5 bases, leaving 8 bases between them. The CDR3 has 15 residues. Germline V gives CDR1 SGHDN, CDR2 FVKESK. The CDR3 region has the DNA TGTGCCAGCAGCCAAGACAGGACTAATAATTCACCCCTCCACTTT. Protein: CASSQDRTNNSPLHF.

This clone was observed a few times. The chain couples TRBV7-9 to TRBJ2-1; no clear D gene. CDR1 SEHNR and CDR2 FQNEAQ come from the germline V gene (reference sequence). The CDR3 runs 12 residues. Trimming left V 2 bases short and J 7 bases short, with 6 bases between. This CDR3 is CASSLYVNEQFF. In nucleotides, the CDR3 is TGTGCCAGCAGCTTATATGTTAATGAGCAGTTCTTC.

The chain joins TRBV5-1 to TRBJ2-2; 9 positions match TRBD2. V shed 5 bases and J 5 bases; nucleotides not matched to a gene: 13. The length of the CDR3 is 17 residues. Germline V gives CDR1 SGHRS, CDR2 YFSETQ. The CDR3 protein is CASSPRMVAGDTGELFF. CDR3 nucleotides: TGCGCCAGCAGTCCGAGGATGGTAGCGGGAGATACCGGGGAGCTGTTTTTT.

CDR3 nucleotide sequence: TGCAGCGTTGTTGGGTTAGCGGGAGCCGGGGCCAACGTCCTGACTTTC. Its protein product is CSVVGLAGAGANVLTF. The chain couples TRBV29-1 to TRBJ2-6; 9 bases map to TRBD2. V shed 4 bases and J 4 bases; nucleotides not matched to a gene: 8. Looked up from germline, CDR1 is SQVTM and CDR2 is ANQGSEA. The CDR3 consists of 16 residues.

V is TRBV10-3 and J is TRBJ2-7, with D tentatively TRBD1 (6 bases). CDR1 is ENHRY and CDR2 is SYGVKD in the germline V gene. The CDR3 runs to 14 residues. V lost 3 bases and J 3 bases, leaving 12 bases between the germline ends. The CDR3 region has the DNA TGTGCCATCAGTGATTCGCAGGGGAACTACGAGCAGTACTTC. It yields the protein CAISDSQGNYEQYF.

In its sample, this clone was seen once. V is TRBV7-3 and J is TRBJ2-2, with D perhaps matching TRBD1 or TRBD2 (5 bases each). The CDR3 consists of 15 residues. Trimming took 5 bases from V and 6 from J, leaving 16 bases between them. Germline loops: CDR1 SGHTA, CDR2 FQGTGA. The chain's CDR3 is CASSPSGSTAGELFF. The CDR3 DNA follows: TGTGCCAGCAGCCCCTCAGGGAGTACGGCCGGGGAGCTGTTTTTT.

Concerning this clone: The junction shows a germline mismatch at one end, possibly a read error. The J gene is TRBJ2-5, the V gene TRBV19; D not resolved. CDR3 length: 15 amino acids. CDR1 and CDR2 (germline): LNHDA, SQIVND (reference sequence). The CDR3 reads CTSSSSMIPQETQYF. CDR3 coding DNA: TGTACCAGTAGTTCCTCCATGATTCCTCAAGAGACCCAGTACTTC.

The chain employs TRBV5-1 and TRBJ2-3; 7 bases are shared with TRBD2. CDR3 length: 14 residues. Looked up from germline, CDR1 is SGHRS and CDR2 is YFSETQ. V gave up 1 base and J gave up 6 bases; unmatched junction bases: 5. The CDR3 DNA reads as TGCGCCAGCAGCTTGATTGCGGGAGAGGATACGCAGTATTTT. This gives the protein CASSLIAGEDTQYF.

The chain links TRBV19 to TRBJ1-3; D unclear. Germline V gene lookup returns CDR1 LNHDA and CDR2 SQIVND (reference sequence). Trimming removed 3 bases from V and 0 bases from J, with 9 bases in between. The CDR3 spans 15 residues. The CDR3 sequence is CASSMVGFSGNTIYF. The DNA of the CDR3 is TGTGCCAGTAGTATGGTAGGGTTCTCTGGAAACACCATATATTTT.

Concerning this clone itself: A much larger clone sits a single nucleotide away, making a read error possible. This CDR3 is also generated by other DNA sequences in the sample. The V call is TRBV9, the J call TRBJ2-1, with 9 positions matching TRBD2. CDR3 length: 18 amino acids. Germline V CDR1 and CDR2: SGDLS, YYNGEE. CDR3 bases: TGTGCCAGCAGCTACGACCCAATAGCGGGAGCCCCCTACAATGAGCAATTCTTC. Translating it yields CASSYDPIAGAPYNEQFF.

Turning to this clone: The sample carries other DNA sequences with the same CDR3. The chain has TRBV18 and TRBJ2-7; 9 positions agree with TRBD1. V lost 6 bases and J lost 4; bases outside the gene matches: 4. The CDR3 is 13 residues long. Germline V gene sequence: CDR1 KGHSH, CDR2 LQKENI. The CDR3 DNA sequence: TGTGCCAGCTCGGGACAGGGAATATACGAGCAGTACTTC. Amino acid sequence: CASSGQGIYEQYF.

Here the CDR3 reads CASSSSGWDEKLFF. For the CDR3, the DNA is TGTGCCAGCAGTTCATCAGGGTGGGATGAAAAACTGTTTTTT. The genes are TRBV27 and TRBJ1-4, with D possibly TRBD1 on 5 matching bases. Germline-derived CDR1 and CDR2 are MNHEY and SMNVEV (reference sequence). Deletions cut 4 bases from V and 6 bases from J, with 12 bases between. The CDR3 is 14 amino acids.

This clone qualifies as medium-sized. The chain combines TRBV28 with TRBJ1-3; no reliable D call. In germline, CDR1 is MDHEN, CDR2 SYDVKM. The CDR3 totals 17 residues. Trimming pared 5 bases from V and 0 bases from J, leaving 17 bases between. The CDR3 region is CASSPLWEISSGNTIYF. The CDR3 nucleotides read TGTGCCAGCAGTCCCCTGTGGGAGATTAGCTCTGGAAACACCATATATTTT.

This clone was picked up a small number of times. V and J are TRBV5-1 and TRBJ1-2; D remains ambiguous. Germline assignment: CDR1 SGHRS and CDR2 YFSETQ. This CDR3 is built from 13 residues. The ends were cut back, 3 bases at V and 1 base at J, with 7 bases in the middle. The CDR3 is CASSSMINYGYTF. CDR3 DNA sequence: TGCGCCAGCAGCTCCATGATTAACTATGGCTACACCTTC.

The chain employs TRBV7-9 and TRBJ2-1, with TRBD2 identical over 11 bases. The germline V gene has CDR1 SEHNR and CDR2 FQNEAQ (reference sequence). V lost 2 bases and J lost 5; bases outside the gene matches: 5. This CDR3 is 16 amino acids long. CDR3 sequence (DNA): TGTGCCAGCAGCTTAAAACTAGCGGGAGTAGACAATGAGCAGTTCTTC. Translating it yields CASSLKLAGVDNEQFF.

The chain employs TRBV30 and TRBJ2-3; 10 bases align to TRBD2. The germline CDR1 and CDR2 sequences are GTSNPN and SVGIG (reference sequence). CDR3 length equals 15 residues. The V and J ends lost 2 bases and 4 bases, in that order; junction bases with no gene match: 6. CDR3 nucleotide sequence: TGTGCCTGGAGTTGGCTAGCGGGAGTCTCAGATACGCAGTATTTT. It encodes CAWSWLAGVSDTQYF.

This clone was counted a single time. The rearrangement joins TRBV6-6 to TRBJ1-4; D unresolved. Germline V CDR1 and CDR2: MNHNY, SVGAGI (reference sequence). Trimming shortened V by 6 bases and J by 8 bases, and 13 bases separated the two germline ends. This CDR3 contains 13 residues. CDR3 DNA: TGTGCCAGCAGGGCAGGAGGAGAAGAAAAACTGTTTTTT. It is translated as CASRAGGEEKLFF.

This clone was found many times. This specimen includes other DNA sequences encoding the same CDR3. The chain links TRBV20-1 to TRBJ1-6; D remains unclear. The CDR3 contains 10 residues. Trimming pared 4 bases from V and 10 bases from J, leaving 5 bases between. The germline gives CDR1 DFQATT, CDR2 SNEGSKA (reference sequence). This chain's CDR3 is CSATPSPLHF. The CDR3 DNA sequence: TGCAGTGCTACTCCCTCACCCCTCCACTTT.

The CDR3 region has the DNA TGCAGCGTCACAGGGGAATTGAACGAGCAGTACTTC. Protein product: CSVTGELNEQYF. The chain couples TRBV29-1 to TRBJ2-7; TRBD1 matches 7 bases. CDR1 and CDR2 (germline): SQVTM, ANQGSEA. The CDR3 sequence is 12 residues long. V was pared by 6 bases and J by 5 bases, with 7 bases of the junction left unmatched.